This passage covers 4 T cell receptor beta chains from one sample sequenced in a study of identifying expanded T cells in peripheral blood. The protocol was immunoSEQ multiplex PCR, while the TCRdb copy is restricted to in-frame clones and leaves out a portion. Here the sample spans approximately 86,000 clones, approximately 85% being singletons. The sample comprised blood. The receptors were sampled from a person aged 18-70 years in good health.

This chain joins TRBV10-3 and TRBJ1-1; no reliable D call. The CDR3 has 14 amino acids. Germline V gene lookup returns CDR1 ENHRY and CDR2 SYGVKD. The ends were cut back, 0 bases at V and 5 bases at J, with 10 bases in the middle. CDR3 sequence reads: CAISESGASTEAFF. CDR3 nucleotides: TGTGCCATCAGTGAGTCCGGAGCCAGTACTGAAGCTTTCTTT.

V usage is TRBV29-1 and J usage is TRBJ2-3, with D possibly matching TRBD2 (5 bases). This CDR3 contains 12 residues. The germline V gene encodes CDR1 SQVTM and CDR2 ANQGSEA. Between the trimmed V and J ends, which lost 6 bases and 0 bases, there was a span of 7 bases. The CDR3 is CSVRTSTDTQYF. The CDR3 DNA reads TGCAGCGTACGGACTAGCACAGATACGCAGTATTTT.

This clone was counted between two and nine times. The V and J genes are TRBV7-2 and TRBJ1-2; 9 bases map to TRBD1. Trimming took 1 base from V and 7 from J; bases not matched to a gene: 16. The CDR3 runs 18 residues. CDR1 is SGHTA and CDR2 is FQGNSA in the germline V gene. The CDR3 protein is CASSLDRGQGLTGLGYTF. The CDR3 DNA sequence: TGTGCCAGCAGCTTAGATAGGGGACAGGGACTGACTGGCCTTGGCTACACCTTC.

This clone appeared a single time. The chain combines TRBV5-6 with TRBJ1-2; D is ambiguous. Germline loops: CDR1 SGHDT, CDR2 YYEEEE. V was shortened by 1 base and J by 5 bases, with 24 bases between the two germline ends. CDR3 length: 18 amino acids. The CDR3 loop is CASSLSPGHWQDHYGYTF. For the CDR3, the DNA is TGTGCCAGCAGCTTGTCCCCAGGTCATTGGCAGGACCATTATGGCTACACCTTC.